What follows is one TCR beta chain and its context. This sample is drawn from a study of blood T cell repertoires in COVID-19. Study information: Some COVID-19 samples were acute and others convalescent; all came from the United States, Italy and Spain. PBMCs, B-cell-depleted T cells, or T cells were the source of the cDNA or gDNA that made up the material.

V was shortened by 0 bases and J by 6 bases, with 17 bases between the two germline ends. CDR3 length equals 16 residues. CDR1 and CDR2 from the germline V gene are LGHNA and YNFKEQ. Original methodology: Amplification of reference gene primers was used by the study to estimate nucleated cell counts. Only in-frame clones appear in the TCRdb table, and some are missing; sequencing was by immunoSEQ multiplex PCR. That table is the source of V, J and clone size, and D and trimming were worked out from the DNA. Of approximately 210,000 clones in the sample, about 85% were seen once. The sequenced material came from peripheral blood. The V and J genes are TRBV4-2 and TRBJ1-2; D uncertain. The sequence derives from a man aged 25 to 40 with active or convalescent COVID-19. CDR3 amino acids: CASSQEAVNQLDGYTF. The CDR3 nucleotides are TGTGCCAGCAGCCAAGAGGCAGTCAACCAACTAGATGGCTACACCTTC.